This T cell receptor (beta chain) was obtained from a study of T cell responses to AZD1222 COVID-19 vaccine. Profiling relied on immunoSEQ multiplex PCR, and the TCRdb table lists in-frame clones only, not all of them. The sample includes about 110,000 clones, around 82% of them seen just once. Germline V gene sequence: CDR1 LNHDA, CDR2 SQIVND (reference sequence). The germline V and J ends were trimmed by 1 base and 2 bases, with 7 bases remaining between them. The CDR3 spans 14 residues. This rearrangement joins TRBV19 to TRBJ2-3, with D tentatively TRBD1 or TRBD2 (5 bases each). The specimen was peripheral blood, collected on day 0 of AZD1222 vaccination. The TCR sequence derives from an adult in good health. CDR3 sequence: CASSIGGATDTQYF. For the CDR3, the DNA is TGTGCCAGTAGTATAGGAGGGGCCACAGATACGCAGTATTTT.